These 7 T cell receptor beta chains share one sample of origin, sequenced in a study of shared clonotypes between healthy human individuals. Positively selected for CCR7, the CD45RO-negative cells used as naive CD8 cells excluded terminally differentiated effector memory CD45RA+ cells. Profiled with immunoSEQ multiplex PCR; TCRdb holds only in-frame clones, not every one. The sample has over 2 million clones, approximately 94% seen once; the top ten hold around 1.1%. The source material was naive CD8+ T cells sorted from blood. The receptors here all came from a man younger than 35 in good health.

In DNA form, the CDR3 reads TGTGCCAGCAGCTTAGAGGCTGCAGATACGCAGTATTTT. Translated: CASSLEAADTQYF. The chain carries TRBV13 and TRBJ2-3; no firm D call. The CDR3 spans 13 residues. Germline CDR1 and CDR2: PRHDT and FYEKMQ (reference sequence). V was cut by 1 base and J by 4 bases, with 6 bases left in between.

The chain recombines TRBV6-1 with TRBJ2-3; TRBD2 agrees at 13 bases. With V trimmed by 2 bases and J by 2 bases, 13 bases remained unmatched. The CDR3 consists of 20 residues. Germline V gene sequence: CDR1 MNHNS, CDR2 SASEGT. CDR3 region: CASSEILSWTSGGNTDTQYF. DNA for the CDR3: TGTGCCAGCAGTGAAATTTTGTCTTGGACTAGCGGGGGTAACACAGATACGCAGTATTTT.

This clone was detected once. V is TRBV4-1 and J is TRBJ2-7, with a possible D match to TRBD1 (6 bases). Germline V gives CDR1 MGHRA, CDR2 YSYEKL. The CDR3 is 14 residues long. V lost 4 bases, J lost 2 bases, and 12 bases lay in between. CDR3: CASSPWDNPYEQYF. DNA for the CDR3: TGCGCCAGCAGCCCCTGGGACAACCCCTACGAGCAGTACTTC.

The chain uses TRBV5-4 and TRBJ2-1; D might be TRBD1 (6 bases). Germline assignment: CDR1 SGHNT and CDR2 YYREEE (reference sequence). Deletions cut 0 bases from V and 3 bases from J, with 7 bases between. This CDR3 contains 14 residues. The CDR3 coding sequence is TGTGCCAGCAGCTTGGGGACAGACTACAATGAGCAGTTCTTC. It encodes CASSLGTDYNEQFF. Looking up the rest from reference TRBV5-4 and TRBJ2-1 gives the full variable domain: ETGVTQSPTHLIKTRGQQVTLRCSSQSGHNTVSWYQQALGQGPQFIFQYYREEENGRGNFPPRFSGLQFPNYSSELNVNALELDDSALYLCASSLGTDYNEQFFGPGTRLTVL.

The chain carries TRBV7-3 and TRBJ1-2; D perhaps matches TRBD1 (6 bases). This CDR3 is built from 15 residues. Germline CDR1 is SGHTA and CDR2 is FQGTGA. Trimming left V 1 base short and J 6 bases short, with 15 bases between. The CDR3 spells CASSLNPGVGDGYTF. The CDR3 coding sequence is TGTGCCAGCAGCTTAAATCCAGGGGTCGGAGATGGCTACACCTTC.

A single count supports this clone. This chain uses TRBV7-2 with TRBJ2-7; perhaps D is TRBD1 or TRBD2 (5 bases each). CDR3 length: 14 residues. Germline V lookup: CDR1 SGHTA, CDR2 FQGNSA. The germline V and J ends were trimmed by 5 bases and 4 bases, with 15 bases remaining between them. The chain's CDR3 is CASSHIEGIYEQYF. The CDR3, as DNA: TGTGCCAGCAGCCACATTGAGGGGATTTACGAGCAGTACTTC.

In regard to this clone: Other DNA sequences in the same sample also yield this CDR3. The V call is TRBV5-6, the J call TRBJ2-3; either TRBD1 or TRBD2 may supply D (5 bases each). The V end was cut by 6 bases, the J end by 1 base, with 12 bases between. CDR3 length equals 14 residues. The germline V gene encodes CDR1 SGHDT and CDR2 YYEEEE. CDR3 nucleotide sequence: TGTGCCAGCACCTTTGGGGGAGGCACAGATACGCAGTATTTT. Translated: CASTFGGGTDTQYF.